This TCR beta chain was sequenced in a study of blood T cell repertoires in COVID-19. Across the study: The United States, Italy and Spain provided the acute and convalescent COVID-19 samples. Sample material is recorded as cDNA or gDNA derived from T cells, B-cell-depleted T cells, or PBMCs.

CDR3 size: 16 residues. The V segment lost 3 bases and the J segment 5 bases; nucleotides outside the gene matches: 7. Germline V gives CDR1 KGHSH, CDR2 LQKENI. Original analysis: Estimated nucleated cell counts came from reference gene primer amplification. The repertoire was sequenced with immunoSEQ multiplex PCR; TCRdb's copy has only in-frame clones and lacks some. From that table come the V and J calls and clone size; the DNA was used to work out D and trimming. The data show more than 200,000 clones, over 75% seen once. The sequenced material came from peripheral blood. The chain has TRBV18 and TRBJ2-1; 10 nucleotides line up with TRBD2. This TCR derives from an elderly man with acute or convalescent COVID-19. The CDR3 protein is CASSPWTSGDNNEQFF. In nucleotides, the CDR3 is TGTGCCAGCTCACCGTGGACTAGCGGAGATAACAATGAGCAGTTCTTC.